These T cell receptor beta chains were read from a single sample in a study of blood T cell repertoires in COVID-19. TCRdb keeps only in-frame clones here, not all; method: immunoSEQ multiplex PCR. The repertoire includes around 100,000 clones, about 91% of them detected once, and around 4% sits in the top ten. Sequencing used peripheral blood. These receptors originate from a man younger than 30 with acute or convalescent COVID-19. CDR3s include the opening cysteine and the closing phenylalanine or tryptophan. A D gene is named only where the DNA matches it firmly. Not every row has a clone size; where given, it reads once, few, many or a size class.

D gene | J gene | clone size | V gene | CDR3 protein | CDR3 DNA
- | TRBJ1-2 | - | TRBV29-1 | CSAEEGYSPYGYTF | TGCAGCGCTGAGGAGGGGTATAGCCCCTATGGCTACACCTTC
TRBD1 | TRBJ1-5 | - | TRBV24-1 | CATSDSGQGESNQPQHF | TGTGCCACCAGTGACTCAGGACAGGGCGAAAGCAATCAGCCCCAGCATTTT
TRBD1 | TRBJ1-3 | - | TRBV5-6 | CASSTDRGYFSDSGNTIYF | TGTGCCAGCAGCACCGACAGGGGGTACTTCTCAGACTCTGGAAACACCATATATTTT
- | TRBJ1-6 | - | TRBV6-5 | CASSYSGQGNSPLHF | TGTGCCAGCAGTTACTCTGGCCAGGGTAATTCACCCCTCCACTTT
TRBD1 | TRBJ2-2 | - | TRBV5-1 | CASSLEGASGELFF | TGCGCCAGCAGCTTGGAGGGGGCATCCGGGGAGCTGTTTTTT
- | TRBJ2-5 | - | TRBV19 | CASSFPYQETQYF | TGTGCCAGTAGTTTTCCGTACCAAGAGACCCAGTACTTC
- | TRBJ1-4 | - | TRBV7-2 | CASSFFNEKLFF | TGTGCCAGCAGCTTCTTCAATGAAAAACTGTTTTTT
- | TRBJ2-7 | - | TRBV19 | CASSQFSGSEQYF | TGTGCCAGTAGTCAATTCTCCGGGAGCGAGCAGTACTTC
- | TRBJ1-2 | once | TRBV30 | CAWSRSSLGYTF | TGTGCCTGGAGTAGAAGTAGTTTGGGCTACACCTTC
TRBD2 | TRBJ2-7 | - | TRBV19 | CASSTTSGGTYEQYF | TGTGCCAGTAGTACAACTAGCGGGGGCACCTACGAGCAGTACTTC
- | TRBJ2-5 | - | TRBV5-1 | CASSLAQGQETQYF | TGCGCCAGCAGCTTGGCCCAGGGGCAAGAGACCCAGTACTTC
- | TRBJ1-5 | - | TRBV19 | CASSSWQGKNQPQHF | TGTGCCAGTAGTAGCTGGCAGGGAAAGAATCAGCCCCAGCATTTT
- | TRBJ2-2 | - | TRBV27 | CASSSTGLNTGELFF | TGTGCCAGCAGTTCGACAGGTTTGAACACCGGGGAGCTGTTTTTT
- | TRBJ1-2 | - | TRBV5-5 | CASRDTPDPYGYTF | TGTGCCAGCAGGGACACCCCCGACCCATATGGCTACACCTTC
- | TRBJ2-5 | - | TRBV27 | CASSLKQARETQYF | TGTGCCAGCAGTTTAAAACAGGCCCGGGAGACCCAGTACTTC
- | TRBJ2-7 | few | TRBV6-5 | CASSIQGSTYEQYF | TGTGCCAGCAGCATACAGGGATCGACCTACGAGCAGTACTTC
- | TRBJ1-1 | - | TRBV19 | CASSPGTPNTEAFF | TGTGCCAGTAGTCCCGGGACACCGAACACTGAAGCTTTCTTT
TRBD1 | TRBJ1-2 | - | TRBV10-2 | CASSESTPGTAIYGYTF | TGCGCCAGCAGTGAGTCGACTCCGGGGACAGCTATCTATGGCTACACCTTC
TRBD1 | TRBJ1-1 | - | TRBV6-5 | CASLQGLNTEAFF | TGTGCCAGCTTACAGGGGCTGAACACTGAAGCTTTCTTT
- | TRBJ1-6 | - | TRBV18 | CASSPTQSGNYNSPLHF | TGTGCCAGCTCACCAACCCAGTCAGGGAACTATAATTCACCCCTCCACTTT
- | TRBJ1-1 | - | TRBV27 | CASSDRVGVGTEAFF | TGTGCCAGCAGTGACCGGGTCGGTGTTGGGACTGAAGCTTTCTTT
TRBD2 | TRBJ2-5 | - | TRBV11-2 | CASSLVRGANIQETQYF | TGTGCCAGCAGCTTAGTGCGGGGGGCTAACATTCAAGAGACCCAGTACTTC
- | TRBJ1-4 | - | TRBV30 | CAWTVDSLNEKLFF | TGTGCCTGGACGGTTGACAGCCTTAATGAAAAACTGTTTTTT
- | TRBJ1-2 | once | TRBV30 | CAWRLPGAADGYTF | TGTGCCTGGAGACTCCCAGGCGCAGCCGATGGCTACACCTTC
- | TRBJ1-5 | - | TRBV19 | CASSVSNQPQHF | TGTGCCAGTAGCGTTAGCAATCAGCCCCAGCATTTT
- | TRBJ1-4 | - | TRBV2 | CASSDYPPEGNEKLFF | TGTGCCAGCAGTGACTACCCTCCGGAGGGTAATGAAAAACTGTTTTTT
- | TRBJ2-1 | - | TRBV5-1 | CASSLRTQYEQFF | TGCGCCAGCAGCTTGCGGACACAATATGAGCAGTTCTTC
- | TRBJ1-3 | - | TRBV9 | CASSVAGAVGNTIYF | TGTGCCAGCAGCGTAGCTGGGGCGGTCGGAAACACCATATATTTT
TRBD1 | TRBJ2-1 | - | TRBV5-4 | CASTWTGGWNEQFF | TGTGCCAGCACCTGGACAGGGGGCTGGAATGAGCAGTTCTTC
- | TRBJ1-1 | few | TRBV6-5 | CASTPGSRGGQAFF | TGTGCCAGCACCCCAGGGTCTCGGGGAGGTCAAGCTTTCTTT
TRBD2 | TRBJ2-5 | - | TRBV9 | CASSGQTSRQETQYF | TGTGCCAGCAGCGGCCAGACTAGCCGTCAGGAGACCCAGTACTTC
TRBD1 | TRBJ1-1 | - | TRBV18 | CASSPNQGDTEAFF | TGTGCCAGCTCACCAAATCAGGGGGACACTGAAGCTTTCTTT
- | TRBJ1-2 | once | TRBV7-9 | CASSAGQPVYGYTF | TGTGCCAGCAGCGCAGGACAGCCCGTCTATGGCTACACCTTC
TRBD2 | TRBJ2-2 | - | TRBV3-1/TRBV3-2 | CASSQGAGGNTGELFF | TGTGCCAGCAGTCAAGGGGCGGGAGGGAACACCGGGGAGCTGTTTTTT
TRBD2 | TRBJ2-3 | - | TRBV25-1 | CASSETGGTDTQYF | TGTGCCAGCAGTGAGACGGGAGGGACAGATACGCAGTATTTT
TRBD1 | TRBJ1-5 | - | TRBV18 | CASSYGQGIQPQHF | TGTGCCAGCTCCTACGGACAGGGCATTCAGCCCCAGCATTTT
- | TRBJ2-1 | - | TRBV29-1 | CSAGEQNRLHEQFF | TGCAGCGCTGGCGAGCAGAATAGACTCCATGAGCAGTTCTTC
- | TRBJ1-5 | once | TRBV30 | CAWSVRPGDQPQHF | TGTGCCTGGAGTGTCAGGCCCGGCGATCAGCCCCAGCATTTT
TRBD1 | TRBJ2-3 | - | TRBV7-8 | CASSSDRGVDTQYF | TGTGCCAGCAGCTCGGACAGGGGTGTAGATACGCAGTATTTT
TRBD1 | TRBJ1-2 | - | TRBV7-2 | CASSLGPDRGFSNYGYTF | TGTGCCAGCAGCTTAGGACCAGACAGGGGATTCTCTAACTATGGCTACACCTTC
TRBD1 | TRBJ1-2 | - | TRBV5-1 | CASSSGQGDYGYTF | TGCGCCAGCAGCTCGGGACAGGGGGACTATGGCTACACCTTC
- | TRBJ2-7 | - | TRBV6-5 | CATPGQAYEQYF | TGTGCCACCCCAGGGCAAGCCTACGAGCAGTACTTC
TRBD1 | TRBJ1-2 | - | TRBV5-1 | CASSSFPTGNYGYTF | TGCGCCAGCAGCTCGTTTCCGACAGGGAACTATGGCTACACCTTC
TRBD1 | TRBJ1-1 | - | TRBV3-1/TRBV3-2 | CASSHWGQRNTEAFF | TGTGCCAGCAGCCATTGGGGACAGAGGAACACTGAAGCTTTCTTT
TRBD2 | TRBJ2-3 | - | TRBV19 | CASRALAGGRGTQYF | TGTGCCAGTAGGGCACTAGCGGGAGGGCGGGGTACGCAGTATTTT
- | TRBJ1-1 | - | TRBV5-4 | CASSWNSEAFF | TGTGCCAGCAGCTGGAACAGTGAAGCTTTCTTT
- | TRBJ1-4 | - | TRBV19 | CASSLRTGTGTNEKLFF | TGTGCCAGTAGTCTCCGGACTGGAACGGGGACTAATGAAAAACTGTTTTTT
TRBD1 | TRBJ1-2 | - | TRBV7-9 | CASSPDRTGSYGYTF | TGTGCCAGCAGCCCCGACCGGACAGGCTCCTATGGCTACACCTTC
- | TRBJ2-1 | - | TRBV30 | CAWRSFNEQFF | TGTGCCTGGAGGTCGTTCAATGAGCAGTTCTTC
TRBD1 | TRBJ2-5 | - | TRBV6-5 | CASSYLLGQHQETQYF | TGTGCCAGCAGTTACCTTCTGGGACAGCACCAAGAGACCCAGTACTTC
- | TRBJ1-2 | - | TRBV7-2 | CASSPGGGTNYGYTF | TGTGCCAGCAGCCCGGGCGGGGGGACTAACTATGGCTACACCTTC
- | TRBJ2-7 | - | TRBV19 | CASRAPSDYEQYF | TGTGCCAGTAGGGCTCCTTCAGACTACGAGCAGTACTTC
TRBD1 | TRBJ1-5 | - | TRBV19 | CASSILQGVSSNQPQHF | TGTGCCAGTAGTATTCTTCAGGGGGTTAGTAGCAATCAGCCCCAGCATTTT
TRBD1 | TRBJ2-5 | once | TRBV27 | CASSLFVRGQETQYF | TGTGCCAGCAGTTTATTTGTCAGGGGGCAGGAGACCCAGTACTTC
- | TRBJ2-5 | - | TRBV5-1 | CASSLEGGGLYETQYF | TGCGCCAGCAGCTTGGAAGGTGGGGGACTTTATGAGACCCAGTACTTC
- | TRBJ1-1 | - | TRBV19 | CASSISWNTEAFF | TGTGCCAGTAGTATCAGTTGGAACACTGAAGCTTTCTTT
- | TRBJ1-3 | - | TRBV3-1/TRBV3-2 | CASSQDISSGNTIYF | TGTGCCAGCAGCCAAGACATTAGCTCTGGAAACACCATATATTTT
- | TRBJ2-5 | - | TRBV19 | CASSIPGTQTQYF | TGTGCCAGTAGTATACCCGGGACTCAAACCCAGTACTTC
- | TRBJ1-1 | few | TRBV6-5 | CASSSSTSRTEAFF | TGTGCCAGCAGTTCCAGTACTTCGAGGACTGAAGCTTTCTTT
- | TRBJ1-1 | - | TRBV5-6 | CASSRQLNTEAFF | TGTGCCAGCAGTCGACAGCTGAACACTGAAGCTTTCTTT